This T cell receptor (beta chain) comes out of a study of neurological immune-mediated disorders. General observations from the study: Among expanded clones, no CDR3 amino acid sequences were shared across subjects, a pattern suggesting private repertoires in all groups.

The cDNA was synthesized by means of template-switch 5'RACE, which was carried out with 10-nucleotide random UMIs. Each CDR3 protein is one row after TCRdb ran MiXCR on the 5' RACE reads. The sample carries 30,000 to 35,000 distinct CDR3 sequences, roughly 25% recorded once. This CDR3 spans 16 amino acids. V dropped 5 bases and J dropped 7; count of bases not matched to a gene: 14. The germline V gene has CDR1 DFQATT and CDR2 SNEGSKA (reference sequence). This clonotype was seen ten or more times. The target antigen is unknown. The sample was CD4+ T cells from blood. This chain joins TRBV20-1 and TRBJ2-1, with 10 bases fitting TRBD2. The sequence derives from a man over 45 with HTLV-1-associated myelopathy (HAM/TSP). The CDR3 protein is CSAEVAGGRRLNEQFF. CDR3 sequence (DNA): TGCAGTGCTGAGGTAGCGGGGGGTCGAAGATTAAATGAGCAGTTCTTC.